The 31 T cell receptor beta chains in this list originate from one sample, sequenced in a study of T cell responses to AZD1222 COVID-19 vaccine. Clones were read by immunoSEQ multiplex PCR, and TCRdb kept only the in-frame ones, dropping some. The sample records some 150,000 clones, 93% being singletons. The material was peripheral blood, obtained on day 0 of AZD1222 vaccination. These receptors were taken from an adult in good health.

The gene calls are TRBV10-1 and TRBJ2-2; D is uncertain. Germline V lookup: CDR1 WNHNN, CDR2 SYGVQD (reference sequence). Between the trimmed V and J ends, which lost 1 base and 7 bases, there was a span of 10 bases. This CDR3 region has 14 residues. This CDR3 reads CASSEYKAGGELFF. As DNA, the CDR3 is TGCGCCAGCAGTGAGTACAAGGCTGGCGGGGAGCTGTTTTTT.

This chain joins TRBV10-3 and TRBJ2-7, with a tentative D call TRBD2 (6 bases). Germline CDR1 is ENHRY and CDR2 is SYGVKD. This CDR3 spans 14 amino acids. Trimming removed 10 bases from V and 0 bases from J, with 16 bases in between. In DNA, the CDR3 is TGTGCCACCATCAAGGGAGGAAGCTCCTACGAGCAGTACTTC. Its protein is CATIKGGSSYEQYF.

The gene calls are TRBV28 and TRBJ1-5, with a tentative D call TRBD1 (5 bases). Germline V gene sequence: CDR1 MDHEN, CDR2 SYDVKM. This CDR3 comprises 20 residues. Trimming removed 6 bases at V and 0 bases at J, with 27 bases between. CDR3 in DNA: TGTGCCAGCAGCCATCTTGGGGGACGGGGAGGGCCTTATAGCAATCAGCCCCAGCATTTT. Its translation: CASSHLGGRGGPYSNQPQHF.

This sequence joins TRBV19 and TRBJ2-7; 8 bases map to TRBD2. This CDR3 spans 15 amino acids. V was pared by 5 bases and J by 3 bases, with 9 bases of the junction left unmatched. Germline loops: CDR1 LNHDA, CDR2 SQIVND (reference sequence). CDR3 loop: CASSLTSGSGYEQYF. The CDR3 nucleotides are TGTGCCAGTAGTCTAACTAGCGGTTCTGGCTACGAGCAGTACTTC. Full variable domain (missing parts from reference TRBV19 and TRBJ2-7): DGGITQSPKYLFRKEGQNVTLSCEQNLNHDAMYWYRQDPGQGLRLIYYSQIVNDFQKGDIAEGYSVSREKKESFPLTVTSAQKNPTAFYLCASSLTSGSGYEQYFGPGTRLTVT.

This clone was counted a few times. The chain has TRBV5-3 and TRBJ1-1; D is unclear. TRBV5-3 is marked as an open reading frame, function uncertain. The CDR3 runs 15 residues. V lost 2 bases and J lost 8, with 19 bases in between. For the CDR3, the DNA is TGTGCCAGAAGCTTCGGGTGCGGTTCCGTCCCGGAAGCTTTCTTT. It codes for CARSFGCGSVPEAFF.

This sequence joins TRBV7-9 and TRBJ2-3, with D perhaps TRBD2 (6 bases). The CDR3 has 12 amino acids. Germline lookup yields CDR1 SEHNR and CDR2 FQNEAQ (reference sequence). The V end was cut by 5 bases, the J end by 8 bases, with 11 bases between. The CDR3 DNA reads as TGTGCCAGCAGCCGGGACTTAGTTACGCAGTATTTT. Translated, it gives CASSRDLVTQYF.

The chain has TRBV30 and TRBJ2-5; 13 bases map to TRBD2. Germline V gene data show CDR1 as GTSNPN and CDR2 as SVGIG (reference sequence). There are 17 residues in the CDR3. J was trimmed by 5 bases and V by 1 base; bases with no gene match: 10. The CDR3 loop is CAWSAALAGGPGETQYF. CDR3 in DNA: TGTGCCTGGAGTGCGGCACTAGCGGGAGGGCCCGGGGAGACCCAGTACTTC.

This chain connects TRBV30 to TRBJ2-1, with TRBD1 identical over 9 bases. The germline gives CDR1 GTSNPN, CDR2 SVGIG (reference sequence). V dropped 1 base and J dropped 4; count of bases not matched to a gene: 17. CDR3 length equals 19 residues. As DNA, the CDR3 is TGTGCCTGGAGTGCGGACAGGGGATATACCTCACGAATATACAATGAGCAGTTCTTC. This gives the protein CAWSADRGYTSRIYNEQFF.

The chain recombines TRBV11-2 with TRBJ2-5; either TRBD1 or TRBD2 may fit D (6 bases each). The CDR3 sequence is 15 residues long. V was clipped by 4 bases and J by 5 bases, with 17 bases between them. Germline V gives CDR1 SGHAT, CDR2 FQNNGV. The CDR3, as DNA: TGTGCCAGCAGCTCCCTCGGGGGCGCTCTCGAGACCCAGTACTTC. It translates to CASSSLGGALETQYF. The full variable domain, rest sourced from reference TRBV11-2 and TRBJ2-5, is EAGVAQSPRYKIIEKRQSVAFWCNPISGHATLYWYQQILGQGPKLLIQFQNNGVVDDSQLPKDRFSAERLKGVDSTLKIQPAKLEDSAVYLCASSSLGGALETQYFGPGTRLLVL.

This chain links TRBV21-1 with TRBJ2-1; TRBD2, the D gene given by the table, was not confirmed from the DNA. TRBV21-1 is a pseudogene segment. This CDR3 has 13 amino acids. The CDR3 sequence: CASSSRKYNEQFF. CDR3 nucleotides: TGTGCCAGCAGCTCGCGAAAATACAATGAGCAGTTCTTC.

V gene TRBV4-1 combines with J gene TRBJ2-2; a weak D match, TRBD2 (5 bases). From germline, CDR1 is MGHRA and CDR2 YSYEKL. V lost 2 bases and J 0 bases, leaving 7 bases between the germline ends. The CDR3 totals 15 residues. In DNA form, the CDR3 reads TGCGCCAGCAGCCAACTAGCTGCGAACACCGGGGAGCTGTTTTTT. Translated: CASSQLAANTGELFF.

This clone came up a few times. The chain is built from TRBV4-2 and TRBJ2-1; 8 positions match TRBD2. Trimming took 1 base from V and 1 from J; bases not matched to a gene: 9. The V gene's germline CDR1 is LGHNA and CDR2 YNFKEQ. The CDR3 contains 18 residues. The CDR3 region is CASSQASGSSFSYNEQFF. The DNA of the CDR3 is TGTGCCAGCAGCCAAGCGAGCGGGAGTAGCTTTTCCTACAATGAGCAGTTCTTC.

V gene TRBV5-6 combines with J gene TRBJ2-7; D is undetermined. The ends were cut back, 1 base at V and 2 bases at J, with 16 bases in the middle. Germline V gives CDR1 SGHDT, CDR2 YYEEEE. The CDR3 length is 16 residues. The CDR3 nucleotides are TGTGCCAGCAGCTTGCTTGGGTCGGACGGAGCCTACGAGCAGTACTTC. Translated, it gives CASSLLGSDGAYEQYF.

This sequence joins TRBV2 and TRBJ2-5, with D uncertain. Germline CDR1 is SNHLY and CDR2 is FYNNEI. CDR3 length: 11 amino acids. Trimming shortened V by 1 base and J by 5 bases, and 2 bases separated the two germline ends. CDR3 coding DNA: TGTGCCAGCAGTGAAGGGGAGACCCAGTACTTC. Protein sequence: CASSEGETQYF.

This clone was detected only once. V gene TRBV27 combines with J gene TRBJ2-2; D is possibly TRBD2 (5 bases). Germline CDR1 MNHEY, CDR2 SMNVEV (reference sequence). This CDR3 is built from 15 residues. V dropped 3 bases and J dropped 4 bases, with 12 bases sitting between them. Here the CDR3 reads CASSFLGVGTGELFF. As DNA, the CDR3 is TGTGCCAGCAGTTTTTTGGGAGTTGGCACCGGGGAGCTGTTTTTT.

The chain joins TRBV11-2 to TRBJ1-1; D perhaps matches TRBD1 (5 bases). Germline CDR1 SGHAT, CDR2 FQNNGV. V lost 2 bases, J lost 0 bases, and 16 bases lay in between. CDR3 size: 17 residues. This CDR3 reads CASSLSNWRGVNTEAFF. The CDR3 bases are TGTGCCAGCAGCTTAAGTAATTGGAGGGGAGTGAACACTGAAGCTTTCTTT.

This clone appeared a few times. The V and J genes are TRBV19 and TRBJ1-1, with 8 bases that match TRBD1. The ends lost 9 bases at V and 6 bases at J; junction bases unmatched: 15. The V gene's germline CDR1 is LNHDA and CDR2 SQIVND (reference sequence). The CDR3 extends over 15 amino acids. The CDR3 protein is CASLRNRGGVAEAFF. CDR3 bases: TGTGCCAGCCTCCGAAACAGGGGGGGTGTCGCTGAAGCTTTCTTT.

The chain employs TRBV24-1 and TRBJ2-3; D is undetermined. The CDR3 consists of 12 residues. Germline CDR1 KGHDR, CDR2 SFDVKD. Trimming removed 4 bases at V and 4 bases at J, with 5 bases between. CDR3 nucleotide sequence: TGTGCCACCAGTGACCTTGCAGATACGCAGTATTTT. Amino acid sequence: CATSDLADTQYF.

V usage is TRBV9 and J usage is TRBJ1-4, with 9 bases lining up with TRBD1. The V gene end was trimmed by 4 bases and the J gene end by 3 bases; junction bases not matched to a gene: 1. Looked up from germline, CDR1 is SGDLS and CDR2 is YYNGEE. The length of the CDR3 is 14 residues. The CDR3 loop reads CASSRDRANEKLFF. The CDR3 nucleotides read TGTGCCAGCAGCCGGGACAGGGCTAATGAAAAACTGTTTTTT.

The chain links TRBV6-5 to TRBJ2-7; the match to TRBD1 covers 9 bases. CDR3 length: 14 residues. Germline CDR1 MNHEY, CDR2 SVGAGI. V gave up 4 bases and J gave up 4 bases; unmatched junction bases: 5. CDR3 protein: CASSSTGGHYEQYF. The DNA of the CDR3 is TGTGCCAGCAGTTCAACAGGGGGCCATTACGAGCAGTACTTC.

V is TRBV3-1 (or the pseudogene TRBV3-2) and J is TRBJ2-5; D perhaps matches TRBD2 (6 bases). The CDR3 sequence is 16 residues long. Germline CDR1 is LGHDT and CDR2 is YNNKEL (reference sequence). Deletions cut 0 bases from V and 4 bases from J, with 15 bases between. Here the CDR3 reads CASSQDFRDGGETQYF. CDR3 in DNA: TGTGCCAGCAGCCAAGACTTTAGAGACGGGGGAGAGACCCAGTACTTC.

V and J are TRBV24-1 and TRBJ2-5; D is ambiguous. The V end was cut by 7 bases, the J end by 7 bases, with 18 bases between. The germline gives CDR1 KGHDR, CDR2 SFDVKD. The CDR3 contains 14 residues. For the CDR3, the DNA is TGTGCCACCAGCTCCTTATCTACCCTGGGGACCCAGTACTTC. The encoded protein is CATSSLSTLGTQYF.

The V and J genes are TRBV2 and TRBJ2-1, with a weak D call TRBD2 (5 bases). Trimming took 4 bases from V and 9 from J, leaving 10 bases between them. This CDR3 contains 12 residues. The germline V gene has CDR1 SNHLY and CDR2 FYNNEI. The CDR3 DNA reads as TGTGCCAGCAGTGTTGGACGGGGTGAGCAGTTCTTC. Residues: CASSVGRGEQFF.

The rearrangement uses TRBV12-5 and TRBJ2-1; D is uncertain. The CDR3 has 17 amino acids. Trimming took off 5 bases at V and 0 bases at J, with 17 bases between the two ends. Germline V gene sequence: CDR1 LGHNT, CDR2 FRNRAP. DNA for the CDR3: TGTGCTAGTGGTCCCCAACTTGGCGGTAGCTCCTACAATGAGCAGTTCTTC. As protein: CASGPQLGGSSYNEQFF.

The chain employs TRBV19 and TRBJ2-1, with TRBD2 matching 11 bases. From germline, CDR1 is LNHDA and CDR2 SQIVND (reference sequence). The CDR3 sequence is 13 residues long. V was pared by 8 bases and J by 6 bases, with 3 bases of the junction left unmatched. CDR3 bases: TGTGCCAGTGGGACTAGCGGAGCCAATGAGCAGTTCTTC. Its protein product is CASGTSGANEQFF.

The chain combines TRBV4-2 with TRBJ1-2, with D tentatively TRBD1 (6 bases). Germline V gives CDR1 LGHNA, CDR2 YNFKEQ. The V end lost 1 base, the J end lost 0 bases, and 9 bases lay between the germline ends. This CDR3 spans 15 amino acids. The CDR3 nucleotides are TGTGCCAGCAGCCAAGTACAGGGTGCTAACTATGGCTACACCTTC. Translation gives CASSQVQGANYGYTF.

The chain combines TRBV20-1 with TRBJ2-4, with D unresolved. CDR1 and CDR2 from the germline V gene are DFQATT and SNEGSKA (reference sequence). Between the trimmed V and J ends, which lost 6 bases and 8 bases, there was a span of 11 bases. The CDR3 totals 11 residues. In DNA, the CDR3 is TGCAGTGCCTTCTATGGAGACATTCAGTACTTC. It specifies CSAFYGDIQYF.

Here the CDR3 reads CASSPSRADTQYF. CDR3 in DNA: TGTGCCAGCTCACCAAGCAGGGCAGATACGCAGTATTTT. V usage is TRBV18 and J usage is TRBJ2-3; tentative D call: TRBD1 (5 bases). CDR3 size: 13 residues. Trimming shortened V by 2 bases and J by 4 bases, and 7 bases separated the two germline ends. CDR1 KGHSH and CDR2 LQKENI come from the germline V gene.

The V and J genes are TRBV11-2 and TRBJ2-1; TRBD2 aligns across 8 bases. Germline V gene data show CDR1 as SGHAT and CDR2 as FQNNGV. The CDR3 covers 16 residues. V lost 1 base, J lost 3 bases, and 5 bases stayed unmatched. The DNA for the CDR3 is TGTGCCAGCAGCTTAGTAGCGGGAAACCACTACAATGAGCAGTTCTTC. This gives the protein CASSLVAGNHYNEQFF.

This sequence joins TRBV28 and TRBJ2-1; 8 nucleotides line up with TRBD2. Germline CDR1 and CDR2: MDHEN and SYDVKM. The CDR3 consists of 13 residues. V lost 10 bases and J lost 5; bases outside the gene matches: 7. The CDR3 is CATTGGVHNEQFF. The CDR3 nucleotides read TGTGCCACTACGGGAGGGGTCCACAATGAGCAGTTCTTC.

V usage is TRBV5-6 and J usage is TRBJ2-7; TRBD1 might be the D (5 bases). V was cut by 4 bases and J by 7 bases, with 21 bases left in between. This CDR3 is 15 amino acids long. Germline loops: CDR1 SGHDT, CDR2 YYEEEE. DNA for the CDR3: TGTGCCAGCAGCCCCAGACAGCTTACCCTACGAGAGCAGTACTTC. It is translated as CASSPRQLTLREQYF.